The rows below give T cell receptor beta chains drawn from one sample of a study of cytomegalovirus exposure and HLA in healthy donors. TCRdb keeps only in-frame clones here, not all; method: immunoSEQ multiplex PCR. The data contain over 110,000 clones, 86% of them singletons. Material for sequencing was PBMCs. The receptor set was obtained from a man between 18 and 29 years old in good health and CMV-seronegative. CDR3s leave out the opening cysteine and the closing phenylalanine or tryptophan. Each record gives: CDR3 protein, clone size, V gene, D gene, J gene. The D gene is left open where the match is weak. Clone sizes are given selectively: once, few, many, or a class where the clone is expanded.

ASSPGQGAIGELF,.,TRBV5-1,TRBD1,TRBJ2-2
ASSSQQGDEQY,few,TRBV27,.,TRBJ2-7
ASSDPGMNTEAF,.,TRBV6-1,.,TRBJ1-1
ASSQDRYSGLNSPLH,.,TRBV4-2,.,TRBJ1-6
ASDRGPFSNTEAF,.,TRBV5-1,TRBD1,TRBJ1-1
ASSSRGPSTEAF,few,TRBV13,TRBD1,TRBJ1-1
ASSYGWRDTQY,.,TRBV6-5,.,TRBJ2-3
ASSPDRASTGELF,once,TRBV2,TRBD1,TRBJ2-2
ASSLQPSQGAKAF,.,TRBV5-1,TRBD1,TRBJ1-1
ASSESSGVYNEQF,.,TRBV2,TRBD2,TRBJ2-1
ASSLGGRAIGEQY,.,TRBV18,TRBD2,TRBJ2-7
ASSQLAGGFEDTQY,.,TRBV4-1,TRBD2,TRBJ2-3
ASSQSPGTEAF,.,TRBV4-3,.,TRBJ1-1
ASSHQDRGPTGELF,once,TRBV7-2,TRBD1,TRBJ2-2
ASSLGAGVGTGELF,.,TRBV5-1,TRBD2,TRBJ2-2
ASSELRSWSGYT,once,TRBV25-1,.,TRBJ1-2
ASSGASGRGDIQY,few,TRBV6-1,TRBD2,TRBJ2-4
ASSPDSNYGYT,.,TRBV5-1,.,TRBJ1-2
ASKGPGIPNTEAF,.,TRBV27,.,TRBJ1-1
ATSVFGVETGELF,.,TRBV19,.,TRBJ2-2
ASTGEGTGAYEQY,.,TRBV6-5,TRBD1,TRBJ2-7
ASSLKGVSGELF,.,TRBV7-9,.,TRBJ2-2
ASSRGGTEAF,.,TRBV5-1,.,TRBJ1-1
ASSVNSYNEQF,.,TRBV11-3,.,TRBJ2-1
ASSASSGSATYNEQF,.,TRBV9,.,TRBJ2-1
ASRTLGDRRTEAF,.,TRBV5-6,TRBD1,TRBJ1-1
ASSSGLAGGYEQY,.,TRBV11-2,TRBD2,TRBJ2-7
ASTSRDNNEQF,.,TRBV6-5,.,TRBJ2-1
ASSLEGLAGGETQY,.,TRBV7-9,TRBD2,TRBJ2-5
ASSTGDRDEQY,.,TRBV5-1,TRBD1,TRBJ2-7
ASSQPTEERSGANVLT,.,TRBV4-1,.,TRBJ2-6
ASSLSGSSTDTQY,.,TRBV11-2,TRBD2,TRBJ2-3
ASSSPERAYAPLH,.,TRBV28,.,TRBJ1-6
ATSRDQKETQY,once,TRBV15,.,TRBJ2-5
AWSSTGYGYT,.,TRBV30,.,TRBJ1-2
ASSRYRGGSYNEQF,.,TRBV7-2,.,TRBJ2-1
ARGGADYNEQF,.,TRBV6-1,.,TRBJ2-1
ASSLMPTEGAHEQF,.,TRBV5-1,TRBD1,TRBJ2-1
ASSLGLAGRSSSYNEQF,.,TRBV5-1,TRBD2,TRBJ2-1
ASREDIGTGELF,.,TRBV7-2,.,TRBJ2-2
ASSSRTGDYGYT,.,TRBV7-8,TRBD1,TRBJ1-2
ASSLSRQAAETQY,.,TRBV27,.,TRBJ2-5
ASSLAGSGGQETQY,.,TRBV5-4,TRBD2,TRBJ2-5
ASSQAGGTYNEQF,.,TRBV6-4,TRBD2,TRBJ2-1
ASSRPMVGLNTGAF,once,TRBV4-1,.,TRBJ1-1
ASVSKTSGRPDTQY,.,TRBV2,TRBD2,TRBJ2-3
ASGLTGGFGNQPQH,.,TRBV12-5,TRBD1,TRBJ1-5
ASSLGGSVLGGNTIY,.,TRBV7-2,.,TRBJ1-3
ASSGTGAVHEQY,.,TRBV5-1,TRBD1,TRBJ2-7
ASSSGTDYNEQF,.,TRBV28,TRBD1,TRBJ2-1
ASSTPLAVAKNIQY,few,TRBV7-8,.,TRBJ2-4
ASSLAPSGSAGQY,.,TRBV11-2,TRBD2,TRBJ2-7
ASSLLGGEQY,once,TRBV27,.,TRBJ2-7
ASRDRVGLGNYGYT,few,TRBV5-6,TRBD1,TRBJ1-2
ASSVPGRNTQY,.,TRBV27,.,TRBJ2-3
ASSLEIPLGPSNYGYT,once,TRBV11-2,.,TRBJ1-2
ASSEGDLREAYEQY,.,TRBV6-1,TRBD2,TRBJ2-7
AISDTSGKETQY,.,TRBV10-3,TRBD2,TRBJ2-5
ATSRSSGRGHEQF,.,TRBV15,TRBD2,TRBJ2-1